This is a list of T cell receptor beta chains from one sample in a study of blood T cell repertoires in COVID-19. The method was immunoSEQ multiplex PCR; TCRdb's version includes in-frame clones alone and lacks a portion of them. The table shows some 51,000 clones, with 80% to 95% occurring only once. The sequencing sample was made of peripheral blood. Source of these receptors: a human donor with active COVID-19. The donor label of this sample is uncertain. The CDR3 runs from the conserved cysteine through the conserved F or W. The order of the fields is CDR3 length, J gene, V gene, D gene, clone size, CDR3 DNA, CDR3 protein. D genes are given only for firm matches. Some rows have no size entry. The others give once, few or many, or a class for an expanded clone.

len: 14
j_gene: TRBJ1-2
v_gene: TRBV6-5
d_gene: -
abundance: -
CDR3nt: TGTGCCAGCAAACCCGGGACACTCATCTATAGCTACACCTTC
CDR3aa: CASKPGTLIYSYTF

len: 15
j_gene: TRBJ1-1
v_gene: TRBV27
d_gene: TRBD1
abundance: -
CDR3nt: TGTGCCAGCAGTTACAGGGGGCGATGGAACACTGAAGCTTTCTTT
CDR3aa: CASSYRGRWNTEAFF

len: 15
j_gene: TRBJ1-1
v_gene: TRBV6-6
d_gene: -
abundance: -
CDR3nt: TGTGCCCTGCGGGGGAGGTCCGGGCTGAACACTGAAGCTTTCTTT
CDR3aa: CALRGRSGLNTEAFF

len: 17
j_gene: TRBJ1-6
v_gene: TRBV5-8
d_gene: TRBD1
abundance: -
CDR3nt: TGTGCCAGCAGCTTTTGGGGACAGGGAGGATATAATTCACCCCTCCACTTT
CDR3aa: CASSFWGQGGYNSPLHF

len: 14
j_gene: TRBJ1-2
v_gene: TRBV3-1/TRBV3-2
d_gene: -
abundance: once
CDR3nt: TGTGCCAGCAGCCCCGACAGAACTATAGGGCGCTACACCTTC
CDR3aa: CASSPDRTIGRYTF

len: 13
j_gene: TRBJ2-3
v_gene: TRBV24-1
d_gene: TRBD2
abundance: -
CDR3nt: TGTGCCACGGCGGGAGGGGGAATAGATACGCAGTATTTT
CDR3aa: CATAGGGIDTQYF

len: 15
j_gene: TRBJ1-2
v_gene: TRBV7-9
d_gene: TRBD1
abundance: -
CDR3nt: TGTGCCAGCAGCTTGGCAGGGGGCGCGGGAAGAGGCTACACCTTC
CDR3aa: CASSLAGGAGRGYTF

len: 15
j_gene: TRBJ1-2
v_gene: TRBV18
d_gene: -
abundance: -
CDR3nt: TGTGCCAGCTCACCACAAGGTCGGGACACCTATGGCTACACCTTC
CDR3aa: CASSPQGRDTYGYTF

len: 13
j_gene: TRBJ1-5
v_gene: TRBV12-3/TRBV12-4
d_gene: TRBD1
abundance: -
CDR3nt: TGTGCCAGCAGTAAGGACAGGGACCAGCCCCAGCATTTT
CDR3aa: CASSKDRDQPQHF

len: 15
j_gene: TRBJ2-2
v_gene: TRBV6-5
d_gene: -
abundance: once
CDR3nt: TGTGCCAGCAGCCTAGCTGTCATTGACACCGGGGAGCTGTTTTTT
CDR3aa: CASSLAVIDTGELFF

len: 15
j_gene: TRBJ2-3
v_gene: TRBV2
d_gene: -
abundance: -
CDR3nt: TGTGCCAGCAGGCAAGAGGTCCTAAGGGAGGATACGCAGTATTTT
CDR3aa: CASRQEVLREDTQYF

len: 17
j_gene: TRBJ2-1
v_gene: TRBV18
d_gene: TRBD1
abundance: once
CDR3nt: TGTGCCAGCTCACTCTCAACAGGGACAGGTCCAAACAATGAGCAGTTCTTC
CDR3aa: CASSLSTGTGPNNEQFF

len: 14
j_gene: TRBJ2-7
v_gene: TRBV9
d_gene: -
abundance: -
CDR3nt: TGTGCCAGCAGCGTAGGGTACAACAGTCCCGAGCAGTACTTC
CDR3aa: CASSVGYNSPEQYF

len: 16
j_gene: TRBJ2-7
v_gene: TRBV6-6
d_gene: -
abundance: -
CDR3nt: TGTGCCAGCAGCCCACTACCGGCTAGCAAAAGGTACGAGCAGTACTTC
CDR3aa: CASSPLPASKRYEQYF

len: 14
j_gene: TRBJ2-7
v_gene: TRBV20-1
d_gene: TRBD1
abundance: -
CDR3nt: TGCAGTGCTAGTCCGGACAGGGGGCCCTACGAGCAGTACTTC
CDR3aa: CSASPDRGPYEQYF

len: 14
j_gene: TRBJ2-1
v_gene: TRBV5-4
d_gene: TRBD2
abundance: -
CDR3nt: TGTGCCAGCACCGGGGGGAGTTCAGACAATGAGCAGTTCTTC
CDR3aa: CASTGGSSDNEQFF

len: 13
j_gene: TRBJ1-1
v_gene: TRBV19
d_gene: -
abundance: -
CDR3nt: TGTGCCAGTAGTATTTCCCGACTTGCTGAAGCTTTCTTT
CDR3aa: CASSISRLAEAFF

len: 16
j_gene: TRBJ2-7
v_gene: TRBV5-4
d_gene: TRBD1
abundance: once
CDR3nt: TGTGCCAGCAGCCTCATGGGGGTACAGGGGGCCCACGAGCAGTACTTC
CDR3aa: CASSLMGVQGAHEQYF

len: 13
j_gene: TRBJ2-3
v_gene: TRBV15
d_gene: -
abundance: -
CDR3nt: TGTGCCACCAGCAGAGATATGGCCGATACGCAGTATTTT
CDR3aa: CATSRDMADTQYF

len: 19
j_gene: TRBJ2-1
v_gene: TRBV5-4
d_gene: TRBD2
abundance: -
CDR3nt: TGTGCCAGCAGCCGTCCCGGGACTAGCGGACAGAGCTCCTACAATGAGCAGTTCTTC
CDR3aa: CASSRPGTSGQSSYNEQFF

len: 15
j_gene: TRBJ2-1
v_gene: TRBV6-4
d_gene: TRBD2
abundance: -
CDR3nt: TGTGCCAGCAGTCCGACGGGACTAGAATACAATGAGCAGTTCTTC
CDR3aa: CASSPTGLEYNEQFF

len: 12
j_gene: TRBJ2-3
v_gene: TRBV12-3/TRBV12-4
d_gene: -
abundance: -
CDR3nt: TGTGCCAGCAGACCGGGGGCAGATACGCAGTATTTT
CDR3aa: CASRPGADTQYF

len: 15
j_gene: TRBJ2-7
v_gene: TRBV19
d_gene: TRBD2
abundance: -
CDR3nt: TGTGCCAGTAGTATAGCGGGAGGGCCCTTGTGGGAGCAGTACTTC
CDR3aa: CASSIAGGPLWEQYF

len: 16
j_gene: TRBJ1-5
v_gene: TRBV4-1
d_gene: -
abundance: -
CDR3nt: TGCGCCAGCAGCCAAGATTTGACTTATAGCAATCAGCCCCAGCATTTT
CDR3aa: CASSQDLTYSNQPQHF

len: 12
j_gene: TRBJ1-3
v_gene: TRBV12-3/TRBV12-4
d_gene: -
abundance: once
CDR3nt: TGTGCCAGCAGTTCGGTGGGAAACACCATATATTTT
CDR3aa: CASSSVGNTIYF

len: 17
j_gene: TRBJ2-7
v_gene: TRBV28
d_gene: TRBD1
abundance: -
CDR3nt: TGTGCCAGCAGTTTGGGACAGGGAGGGGAACTCTCCTACGAGCAGTACTTC
CDR3aa: CASSLGQGGELSYEQYF

len: 14
j_gene: TRBJ1-1
v_gene: TRBV5-1
d_gene: TRBD1
abundance: -
CDR3nt: TGCGCCAGCAGCCCGGGACAGGGGTTTCTCACAGCTTTCTTT
CDR3aa: CASSPGQGFLTAFF

len: 18
j_gene: TRBJ1-1
v_gene: TRBV5-1
d_gene: -
abundance: -
CDR3nt: TGCGCCAGCAGCTTGGCCGGGAGGGGGATGCTGTTAAACACTGAAGCTTTCTTT
CDR3aa: CASSLAGRGMLLNTEAFF

len: 16
j_gene: TRBJ2-7
v_gene: TRBV27
d_gene: TRBD2
abundance: -
CDR3nt: TGTGCCAGCAGCCTTAAACGGGCTAGCGGATCCTACGAGCAGTACTTC
CDR3aa: CASSLKRASGSYEQYF

len: 13
j_gene: TRBJ1-2
v_gene: TRBV12-3/TRBV12-4
d_gene: -
abundance: -
CDR3nt: TGTGCCAGCAGTTCGACTCTTAACTATGGCTACACCTTC
CDR3aa: CASSSTLNYGYTF

len: 16
j_gene: TRBJ2-7
v_gene: TRBV27
d_gene: TRBD2
abundance: -
CDR3nt: TGTGCCAGCAGTTACCGGACTAGGGGTGGTCCCTACGAGCAGTACTTC
CDR3aa: CASSYRTRGGPYEQYF

len: 15
j_gene: TRBJ1-5
v_gene: TRBV2
d_gene: TRBD1
abundance: -
CDR3nt: TGTGCCAGCAGGGTCGGGACAGGGCCCCATCAGCCCCAGCATTTT
CDR3aa: CASRVGTGPHQPQHF

len: 15
j_gene: TRBJ2-7
v_gene: TRBV28
d_gene: TRBD2
abundance: -
CDR3nt: TGTGCCAGCAGCCAACTAGCGGGAGATCGCCACGAGCAGTACTTC
CDR3aa: CASSQLAGDRHEQYF

len: 14
j_gene: TRBJ2-4
v_gene: TRBV7-9
d_gene: -
abundance: -
CDR3nt: TGTGCCAGCAGCTCACCGGGACACGGAAACATTCAGTACTTC
CDR3aa: CASSSPGHGNIQYF

len: 14
j_gene: TRBJ1-1
v_gene: TRBV30
d_gene: -
abundance: once
CDR3nt: TGTGCCTGGAACTTTGAGGGCGGGGACACTGAAGCTTTCTTT
CDR3aa: CAWNFEGGDTEAFF

len: 12
j_gene: TRBJ2-7
v_gene: TRBV14
d_gene: TRBD2
abundance: -
CDR3nt: TGTGCCAGCAGCCAAGGACTAGCGGGGGCGTACTTC
CDR3aa: CASSQGLAGAYF

len: 15
j_gene: TRBJ2-3
v_gene: TRBV15
d_gene: TRBD2
abundance: -
CDR3nt: TGTGCCACCAGCAGAGCAGGCGGGAGGGCAGATACGCAGTATTTT
CDR3aa: CATSRAGGRADTQYF

len: 15
j_gene: TRBJ2-5
v_gene: TRBV7-9
d_gene: TRBD2
abundance: -
CDR3nt: TGTGCCAGCAGCGAGGGACTACCCATTCAAGAGACCCAGTACTTC
CDR3aa: CASSEGLPIQETQYF

len: 13
j_gene: TRBJ2-1
v_gene: TRBV7-9
d_gene: -
abundance: -
CDR3nt: TGTGCCAGCAGCTCTACTAGCTTAGATGAGCAGTTCTTC
CDR3aa: CASSSTSLDEQFF

len: 16
j_gene: TRBJ1-3
v_gene: TRBV9
d_gene: -
abundance: -
CDR3nt: TGTGCCAGCAGCGACCATGGACAGTTCTCTGGAAACACCATATATTTT
CDR3aa: CASSDHGQFSGNTIYF

len: 15
j_gene: TRBJ2-1
v_gene: TRBV10-3
d_gene: TRBD1
abundance: -
CDR3nt: TGTGCCATCAGCCACGGACAGGGGGACGGTAATGAGCAGTTCTTC
CDR3aa: CAISHGQGDGNEQFF

len: 14
j_gene: TRBJ2-1
v_gene: TRBV5-1
d_gene: TRBD1
abundance: once
CDR3nt: TGCGCCAGCAGCTTCGGGACAGGGTCGCTTGAGCAGTTCTTC
CDR3aa: CASSFGTGSLEQFF

len: 13
j_gene: TRBJ2-5
v_gene: TRBV6-5
d_gene: -
abundance: once
CDR3nt: TGTGCCAGCGAGTTCTTCGCGACACGGACCCAGTACTTC
CDR3aa: CASEFFATRTQYF

len: 15
j_gene: TRBJ1-4
v_gene: TRBV4-3
d_gene: -
abundance: -
CDR3nt: TGCGCCAGCAGCCACCGGGACACAACTAATGAAAAACTGTTTTTT
CDR3aa: CASSHRDTTNEKLFF

len: 15
j_gene: TRBJ2-1
v_gene: TRBV7-8
d_gene: TRBD2
abundance: -
CDR3nt: TGTGCCAGCAGCTCAGATGGACTAGCCTACAATGAGCAGTTCTTC
CDR3aa: CASSSDGLAYNEQFF

len: 17
j_gene: TRBJ2-1
v_gene: TRBV6-1
d_gene: -
abundance: -
CDR3nt: TGTGCCAGCAGTGACCCCCCTTTGAGAAGCTCCTACAATGAGCAGTTCTTC
CDR3aa: CASSDPPLRSSYNEQFF

len: 13
j_gene: TRBJ1-1
v_gene: TRBV9
d_gene: -
abundance: -
CDR3nt: TGTGCCAGCAGCGTAGACTCGAACACTGAAGCTTTCTTT
CDR3aa: CASSVDSNTEAFF